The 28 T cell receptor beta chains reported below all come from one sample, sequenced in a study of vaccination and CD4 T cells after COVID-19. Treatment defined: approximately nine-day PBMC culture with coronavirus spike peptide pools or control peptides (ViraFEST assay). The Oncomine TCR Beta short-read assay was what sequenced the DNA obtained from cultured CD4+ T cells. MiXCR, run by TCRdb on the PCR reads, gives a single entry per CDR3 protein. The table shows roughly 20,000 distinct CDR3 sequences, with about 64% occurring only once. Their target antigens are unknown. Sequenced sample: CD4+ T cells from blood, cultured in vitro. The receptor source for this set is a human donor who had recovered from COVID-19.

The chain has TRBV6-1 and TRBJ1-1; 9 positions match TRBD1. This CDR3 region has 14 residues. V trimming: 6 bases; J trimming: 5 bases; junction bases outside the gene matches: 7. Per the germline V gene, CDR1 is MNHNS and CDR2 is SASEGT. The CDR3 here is CASSRDRGRTEAFF. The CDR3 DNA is TGTGCCAGCAGCCGAGACAGGGGGAGGACTGAAGCTTTCTTT.

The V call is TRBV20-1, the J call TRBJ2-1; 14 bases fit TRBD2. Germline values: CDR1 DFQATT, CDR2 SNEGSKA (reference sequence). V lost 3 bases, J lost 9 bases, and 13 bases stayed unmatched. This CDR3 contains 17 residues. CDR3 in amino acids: CSARDAPGLAGVSEQFF. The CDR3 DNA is TGCAGTGCTAGGGACGCCCCGGGACTAGCGGGAGTTAGTGAGCAGTTCTTC.

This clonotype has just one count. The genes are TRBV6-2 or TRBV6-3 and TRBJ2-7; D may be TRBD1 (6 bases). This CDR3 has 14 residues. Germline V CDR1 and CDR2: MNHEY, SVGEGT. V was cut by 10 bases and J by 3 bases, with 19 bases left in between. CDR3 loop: CATREGIQGYEQYF. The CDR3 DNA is TGTGCCACCCGCGAAGGGATACAGGGCTACGAGCAGTACTTC.

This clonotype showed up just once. CDR3 sequence: CASPQLRNQPQHF. The CDR3 DNA reads TGTGCCAGTCCTCAACTCCGCAATCAGCCCCAGCATTTT. The chain has TRBV19 and TRBJ1-5; no firm D call. Trimming took off 8 bases at V and 2 bases at J, with 10 bases between the two ends. The CDR3 totals 13 residues. Germline CDR1 reads LNHDA; CDR2 reads SQIVND (reference sequence).

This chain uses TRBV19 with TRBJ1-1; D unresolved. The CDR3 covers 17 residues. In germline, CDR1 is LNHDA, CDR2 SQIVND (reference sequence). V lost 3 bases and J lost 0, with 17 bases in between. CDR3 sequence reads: CASSMGAGQIMNTEAFF. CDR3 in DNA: TGTGCCAGTAGTATGGGAGCTGGGCAGATCATGAACACTGAAGCTTTCTTT.

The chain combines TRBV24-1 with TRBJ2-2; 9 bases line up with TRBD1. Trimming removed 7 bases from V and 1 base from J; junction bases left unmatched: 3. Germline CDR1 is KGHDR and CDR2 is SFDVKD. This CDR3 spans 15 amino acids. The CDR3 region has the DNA TGTGCCACCAGGCCGGGACAGGGGAACACCGGGGAGCTGTTTTTT. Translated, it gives CATRPGQGNTGELFF.

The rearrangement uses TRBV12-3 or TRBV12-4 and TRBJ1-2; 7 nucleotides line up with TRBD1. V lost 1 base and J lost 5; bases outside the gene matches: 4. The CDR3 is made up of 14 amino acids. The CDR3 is CASSLDRGKYGYTF. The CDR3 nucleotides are TGTGCCAGCAGTTTAGACAGGGGCAAATATGGCTACACCTTC.

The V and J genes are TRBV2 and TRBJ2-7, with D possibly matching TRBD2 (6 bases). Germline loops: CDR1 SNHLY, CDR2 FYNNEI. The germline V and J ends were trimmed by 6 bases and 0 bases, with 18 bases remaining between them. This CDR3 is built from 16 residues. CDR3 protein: CASSGPRGFSSYEQYF. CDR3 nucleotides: TGTGCCAGCAGCGGACCACGGGGGTTCAGCTCCTACGAGCAGTACTTC.

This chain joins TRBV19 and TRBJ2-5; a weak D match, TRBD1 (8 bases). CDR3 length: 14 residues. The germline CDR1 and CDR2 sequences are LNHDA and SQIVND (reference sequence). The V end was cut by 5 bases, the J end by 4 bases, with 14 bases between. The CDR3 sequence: CASSEQGGRETQYF. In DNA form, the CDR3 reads TGTGCCAGTAGTGAACAGGGGGGGCGAGAGACCCAGTACTTC.

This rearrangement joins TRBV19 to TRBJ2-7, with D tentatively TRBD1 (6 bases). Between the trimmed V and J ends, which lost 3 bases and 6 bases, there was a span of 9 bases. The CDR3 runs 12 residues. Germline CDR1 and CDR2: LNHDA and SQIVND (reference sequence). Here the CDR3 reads CASSIPRGEQYF. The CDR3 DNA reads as TGTGCCAGTAGTATTCCCAGGGGCGAGCAGTACTTC. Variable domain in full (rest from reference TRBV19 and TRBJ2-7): DGGITQSPKYLFRKEGQNVTLSCEQNLNHDAMYWYRQDPGQGLRLIYYSQIVNDFQKGDIAEGYSVSREKKESFPLTVTSAQKNPTAFYLCASSIPRGEQYFGPGTRLTVT.

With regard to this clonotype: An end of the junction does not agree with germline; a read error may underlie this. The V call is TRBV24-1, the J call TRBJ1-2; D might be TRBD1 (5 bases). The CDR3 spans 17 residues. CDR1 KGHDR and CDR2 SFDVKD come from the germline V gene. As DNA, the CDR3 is TGTGCCACCAGCGCCCACGGGGCGGGGGGAGCTAACTATGGCTACGCCTTC. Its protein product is CATSAHGAGGANYGYAF.

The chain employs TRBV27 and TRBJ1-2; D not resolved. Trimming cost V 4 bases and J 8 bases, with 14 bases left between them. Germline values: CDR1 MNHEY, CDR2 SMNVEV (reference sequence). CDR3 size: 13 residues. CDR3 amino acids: CASSSPRGIGYTF. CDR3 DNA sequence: TGTGCCAGCAGTTCACCACGAGGCATCGGCTACACCTTC.

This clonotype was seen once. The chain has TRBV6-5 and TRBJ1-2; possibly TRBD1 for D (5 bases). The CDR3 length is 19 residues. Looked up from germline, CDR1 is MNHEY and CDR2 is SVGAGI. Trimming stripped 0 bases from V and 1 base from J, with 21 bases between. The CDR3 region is CASSYSFGRNQGVNYGYTF. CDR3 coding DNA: TGTGCCAGCAGTTACTCATTTGGGCGGAATCAGGGAGTTAACTATGGCTACACCTTC.

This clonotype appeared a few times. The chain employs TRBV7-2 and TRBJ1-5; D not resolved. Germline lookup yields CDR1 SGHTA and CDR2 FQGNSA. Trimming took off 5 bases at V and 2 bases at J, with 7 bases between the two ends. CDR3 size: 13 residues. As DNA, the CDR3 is TGTGCCAGCAGCGAAACAGGCAATCAGCCCCAGCATTTT. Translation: CASSETGNQPQHF.

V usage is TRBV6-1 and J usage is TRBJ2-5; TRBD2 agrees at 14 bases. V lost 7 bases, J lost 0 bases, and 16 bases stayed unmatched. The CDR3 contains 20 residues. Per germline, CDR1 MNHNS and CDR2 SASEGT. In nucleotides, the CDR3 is TGTGCCAGCATCCGACTAGCGGGAGGGTTGCGCGGGGGGTACCAAGAGACCCAGTACTTC. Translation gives CASIRLAGGLRGGYQETQYF.

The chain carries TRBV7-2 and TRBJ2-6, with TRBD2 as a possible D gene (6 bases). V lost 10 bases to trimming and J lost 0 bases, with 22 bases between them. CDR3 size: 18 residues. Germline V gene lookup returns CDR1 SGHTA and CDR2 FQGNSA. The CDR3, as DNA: TGTGCCACAACACGGAGGGGACCGATGAGCTCTGGGGCCAACGTCCTGACTTTC. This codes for CATTRRGPMSSGANVLTF.

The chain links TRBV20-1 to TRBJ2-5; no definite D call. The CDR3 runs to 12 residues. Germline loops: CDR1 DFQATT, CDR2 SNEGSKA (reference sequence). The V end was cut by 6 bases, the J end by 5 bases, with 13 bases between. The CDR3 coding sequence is TGCAGTGCCATTAGCTACTGGGAGACCCAGTACTTC. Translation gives CSAISYWETQYF.

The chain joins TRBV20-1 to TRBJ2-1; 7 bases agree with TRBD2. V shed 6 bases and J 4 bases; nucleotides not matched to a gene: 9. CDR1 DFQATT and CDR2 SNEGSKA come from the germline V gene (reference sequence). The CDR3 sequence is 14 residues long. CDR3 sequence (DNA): TGCAGTGCCCCGCGGGGAGGGTCGTACAATGAGCAGTTCTTC. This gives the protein CSAPRGGSYNEQFF.

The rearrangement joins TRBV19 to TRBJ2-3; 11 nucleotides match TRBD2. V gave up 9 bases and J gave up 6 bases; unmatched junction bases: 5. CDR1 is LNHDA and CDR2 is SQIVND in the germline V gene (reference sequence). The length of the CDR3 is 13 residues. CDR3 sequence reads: CASSLAGADTQYF. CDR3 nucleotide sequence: TGTGCCAGCTCACTAGCGGGAGCCGATACGCAGTATTTT.

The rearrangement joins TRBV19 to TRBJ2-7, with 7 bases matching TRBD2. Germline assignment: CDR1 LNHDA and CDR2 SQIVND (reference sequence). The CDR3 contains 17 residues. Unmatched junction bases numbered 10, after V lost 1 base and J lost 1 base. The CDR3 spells CASSIGIGLGGSYEQYF. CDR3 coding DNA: TGTGCCAGTAGTATAGGGATCGGACTAGGAGGGTCCTACGAGCAGTACTTC.

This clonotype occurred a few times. CDR3 residues: CASSMSGLSVETQYF. In DNA, the CDR3 is TGTGCCAGTAGTATGTCAGGACTCTCAGTGGAGACCCAGTACTTC. The rearrangement joins TRBV19 to TRBJ2-5; D is perhaps TRBD2 (5 bases). Between the trimmed V and J ends, which lost 3 bases and 5 bases, there was a span of 16 bases. CDR1 is LNHDA, CDR2 SQIVND, per germline (reference sequence). The CDR3 has 15 amino acids. Together with reference TRBV19 and TRBJ2-5, the CDR3 gives the full variable domain: DGGITQSPKYLFRKEGQNVTLSCEQNLNHDAMYWYRQDPGQGLRLIYYSQIVNDFQKGDIAEGYSVSREKKESFPLTVTSAQKNPTAFYLCASSMSGLSVETQYFGPGTRLLVL.

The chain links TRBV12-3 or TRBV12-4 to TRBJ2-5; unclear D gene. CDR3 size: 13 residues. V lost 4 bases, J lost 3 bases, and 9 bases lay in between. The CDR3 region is CASSSHRKETQYF. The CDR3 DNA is TGTGCCAGCAGTTCCCACCGGAAAGAGACCCAGTACTTC.

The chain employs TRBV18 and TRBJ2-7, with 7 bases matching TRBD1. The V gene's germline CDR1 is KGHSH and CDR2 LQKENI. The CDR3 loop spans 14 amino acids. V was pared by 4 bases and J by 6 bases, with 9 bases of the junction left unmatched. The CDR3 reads CASSLTTGLGEQYF. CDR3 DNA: TGTGCCAGCTCACTAACGACAGGGCTAGGCGAGCAGTACTTC. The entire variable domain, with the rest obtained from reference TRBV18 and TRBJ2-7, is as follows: NAGVMQNPRHLVRRRGQEARLRCSPMKGHSHVYWYRQLPEEGLKFMVYLQKENIIDESGMPKERFSAEFPKEGPSILRIQQVVRGDSAAYFCASSLTTGLGEQYFGPGTRLTVT.

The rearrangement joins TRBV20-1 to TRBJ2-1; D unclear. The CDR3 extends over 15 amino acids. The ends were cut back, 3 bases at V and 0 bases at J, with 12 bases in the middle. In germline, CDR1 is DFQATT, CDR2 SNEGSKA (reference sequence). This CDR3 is CSARPENVSYNEQFF. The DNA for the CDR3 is TGCAGTGCTAGGCCCGAGAACGTCTCCTACAATGAGCAGTTCTTC.

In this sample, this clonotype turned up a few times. The CDR3, as DNA: TGCAGTGCTAGAGTTCGGCCACCTAACTATGGCTACACCTTC. This sequence encodes CSARVRPPNYGYTF. The gene calls are TRBV20-1 and TRBJ1-2; D unclear. Between the trimmed V and J ends, which lost 1 base and 0 bases, there was a span of 9 bases. This CDR3 spans 14 amino acids. Looked up from germline, CDR1 is DFQATT and CDR2 is SNEGSKA (reference sequence).

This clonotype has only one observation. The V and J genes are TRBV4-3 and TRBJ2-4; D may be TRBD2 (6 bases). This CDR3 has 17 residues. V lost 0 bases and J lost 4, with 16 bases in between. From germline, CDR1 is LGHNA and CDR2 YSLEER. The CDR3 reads CASSQDLNGLFKNIQYF. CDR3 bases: TGCGCCAGCAGCCAAGATCTGAACGGACTATTTAAAAACATTCAGTACTTC.

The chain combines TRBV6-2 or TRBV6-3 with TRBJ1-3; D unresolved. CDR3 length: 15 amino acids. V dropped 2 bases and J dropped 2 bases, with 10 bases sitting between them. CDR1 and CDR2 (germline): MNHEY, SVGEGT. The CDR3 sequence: CASSYPKAAGNTIYF. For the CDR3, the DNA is TGTGCCAGCAGTTACCCAAAGGCGGCTGGAAACACCATATATTTT.

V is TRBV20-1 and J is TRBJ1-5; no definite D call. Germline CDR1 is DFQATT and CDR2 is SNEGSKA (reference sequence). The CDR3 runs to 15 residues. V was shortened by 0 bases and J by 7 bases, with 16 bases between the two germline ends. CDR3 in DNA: TGCAGTGCTAGAGATCTCGGGGATCTGGGCCAGCCCCAGCATTTT. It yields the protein CSARDLGDLGQPQHF.